This T cell receptor beta chain was recorded in a study of control samples from healthy donors and cancer patients. Some clones are missing from TCRdb's copy, which holds only in-frame ones; the method was immunoSEQ multiplex PCR. The sample contains around 200,000 clones, 91% of which appear only once. Germline V CDR1 and CDR2: SGHTA, FQGNSA. CDR3 length: 15 amino acids. V trimming: 2 bases; J trimming: 5 bases; junction bases outside the gene matches: 7. Sequenced input: blood. This chain uses TRBV7-2 with TRBJ2-7; 9 nucleotides match TRBD2. This TCR derives from a woman in her twenties or thirties in good health. In nucleotides, the CDR3 is TGTGCCAGCAGCTTACGGCTAGCGGGAAAAAACGAGCAGTACTTC. This encodes CASSLRLAGKNEQYF.